The 9 T cell receptor beta chains below come from one sample, sequenced in a study of shared clonotypes between healthy human individuals. Sequencing was performed with immunoSEQ multiplex PCR; in TCRdb, only in-frame clones are kept and a portion is missing. Here the sample spans under 1,100,000 clones, 75% to 85% being singletons. Sequencing was performed on memory CD4+ T cells from PBMCs. The sample's subset: CD45RA-negative fraction. Receptors were obtained from a man younger than 30 in good health. Some clones in this sample may be carry-over from other donors' samples.

This chain joins TRBV6-1 and TRBJ2-3; 8 nucleotides align to TRBD2. V trimming: 8 bases; J trimming: 6 bases; junction bases outside the gene matches: 7. The CDR3 consists of 13 residues. In germline, CDR1 is MNHNS, CDR2 SASEGT. CDR3 sequence reads: CASEGGRRDTQYF. The CDR3 DNA reads TGTGCCAGCGAGGGCGGGAGGAGGGATACGCAGTATTTT.

V usage is TRBV10-3 and J usage is TRBJ2-7, with 9 bases fitting TRBD2. Germline V lookup: CDR1 ENHRY, CDR2 SYGVKD. The CDR3 is 15 residues long. After removal of 3 bases from V and 2 bases from J, the junction contained 5 bases not matched to a gene. This CDR3 is CAISEYSGSTYEQYF. CDR3 coding DNA: TGTGCCATCAGTGAATATAGCGGGAGCACCTACGAGCAGTACTTC.

This chain links TRBV5-6 with TRBJ2-5; 11 nucleotides line up with TRBD2. This CDR3 contains 15 residues. Germline V gene data show CDR1 as SGHDT and CDR2 as YYEEEE. The J segment lost 5 bases and the V segment lost 4 bases, leaving 7 bases of the junction unmatched. The DNA of the CDR3 is TGTGCCAGCAGCCCCCGACTAGCGGGAAGGGAGACCCAGTACTTC. It is translated as CASSPRLAGRETQYF. The full variable domain, its missing parts supplied by reference TRBV5-6 and TRBJ2-5, is DAGVTQSPTHLIKTRGQQVTLRCSPKSGHDTVSWYQQALGQGPQFIFQYYEEEERQRGNFPDRFSGHQFPNYSSELNVNALLLGDSALYLCASSPRLAGRETQYFGPGTRLLVL.

V usage is TRBV11-2 and J usage is TRBJ2-4; D remains unclear. V was shortened by 0 bases and J by 8 bases, with 8 bases between the two germline ends. This CDR3 is built from 13 residues. Germline values: CDR1 SGHAT, CDR2 FQNNGV. CDR3 in amino acids: CASSLDGLDIQYF. The CDR3 DNA reads as TGTGCCAGCAGCTTAGACGGGTTAGACATTCAGTACTTC.

This clone was recorded only once. The rearrangement joins TRBV7-3 to TRBJ2-7; 8 nucleotides match TRBD2. With V trimmed by 6 bases and J by 5 bases, 9 bases remained unmatched. Germline V gives CDR1 SGHTA, CDR2 FQGTGA. There are 14 residues in the CDR3. CDR3 in amino acids: CASSMGGRLDEQYF. The CDR3 nucleotides are TGTGCCAGCAGTATGGGCGGGAGGCTCGACGAGCAGTACTTC.

The chain recombines TRBV28 with TRBJ2-7; D could derive from TRBD1 or TRBD2 (5 bases each). The CDR3 covers 12 residues. CDR1 and CDR2 from the germline V gene are MDHEN and SYDVKM. V dropped 8 bases and J dropped 4 bases, with 12 bases sitting between them. The CDR3 loop reads CASGTDLYEQYF. Here the CDR3 DNA reads TGTGCCAGCGGGACGGACCTTTACGAGCAGTACTTC.

The chain links TRBV11-2 to TRBJ2-7; either TRBD1 or TRBD2 may supply D (5 bases each). V lost 5 bases to trimming and J lost 3 bases, with 14 bases between them. Germline assignment: CDR1 SGHAT and CDR2 FQNNGV. This CDR3 is built from 14 residues. Here the CDR3 reads CASSPRGDDYEQYF. The CDR3 nucleotides read TGTGCCAGCAGCCCAAGGGGAGACGACTACGAGCAGTACTTC. Variable domain in full (rest from reference TRBV11-2 and TRBJ2-7): EAGVAQSPRYKIIEKRQSVAFWCNPISGHATLYWYQQILGQGPKLLIQFQNNGVVDDSQLPKDRFSAERLKGVDSTLKIQPAKLEDSAVYLCASSPRGDDYEQYFGPGTRLTVT.

As regards this clone: No DNA is shown, since the ends of the CDR3 on it are uncertain; the CDR3 is the one TCRdb lists. This chain joins TRBV28 and TRBJ1-2. The germline CDR1 and CDR2 sequences are MDHEN and SYDVKM. The CDR3 numbers 14 amino acids, ends counted. CDR3 protein: CASSLFLLGDGYTF.

The CDR3 sequence: CASSLDPGLSGQFF. The CDR3 nucleotides are TGTGCCAGCAGCTTAGACCCCGGCCTTTCGGGGCAGTTCTTC. This chain uses TRBV7-2 with TRBJ2-1, with D uncertain. This CDR3 comprises 14 residues. From germline, CDR1 is SGHTA and CDR2 FQGNSA. Trimming took 1 base from V and 12 from J, leaving 16 bases between them.